The 27 T cell receptor beta chains presented below share a single source sample, sequenced in a study of T cell repertoires in cytomegalovirus infection. Their recognized antigens are unknown. Each CDR3 protein is one row after TCRdb ran MiXCR on the reads. The sample carries around 770,000 distinct CDR3 sequences, just under 30% recorded once. The sequencing here drew on cultured CD8+ T cells from PBMCs, taken from culture after CMV antigen stimulation. These receptors were taken from a human donor in good health (CMV status not recorded). Some clones in this sample may be carry-over from other donors' samples.

The chain's CDR3 is CASSPPEGRRTGELFF. Here the CDR3 DNA reads TGTGCCAGCAGCCCCCCGGAGGGGCGCAGGACCGGGGAGCTGTTTTTT. The chain uses TRBV12-3 or TRBV12-4 and TRBJ2-2, with D possibly matching TRBD2 (6 bases). Trimming pared 6 bases from V and 5 bases from J, leaving 19 bases between. The CDR3 runs to 16 residues.

The sample holds many counts of this clonotype. The chain couples TRBV7-8 to TRBJ1-1, with D perhaps matching TRBD1 (6 bases). The CDR3 consists of 16 residues. Germline CDR1 SGHVS, CDR2 FQNEAQ. The germline V and J ends were trimmed by 4 bases and 0 bases, with 15 bases remaining between them. The CDR3 region is CASSSGGAILNTEAFF. As DNA, the CDR3 is TGTGCCAGCAGCTCCGGGGGGGCAATATTGAACACTGAAGCTTTCTTT.

In this sample, this clonotype turned up many times. The V and J genes are TRBV28 and TRBJ2-1; 11 nucleotides line up with TRBD2. Per the germline V gene, CDR1 is MDHEN and CDR2 is SYDVKM. V lost 7 bases to trimming and J lost 2 bases; unmatched junction nucleotides: 13. This CDR3 comprises 18 residues. Here the CDR3 reads CASITGSGGVRAYNEQFF. As DNA, the CDR3 is TGTGCCAGCATCACGGGTAGCGGGGGGGTCCGCGCCTACAATGAGCAGTTCTTC.

The genes are TRBV3-1 and TRBJ2-3; the match to TRBD2 covers 12 bases. The CDR3 is 17 amino acids. CDR1 is LGHDT and CDR2 is YNNKEL in the germline V gene (reference sequence). V shed 5 bases and J 0 bases; nucleotides not matched to a gene: 6. CDR3 amino acids: CASSNRLAGASTDTQYF. The CDR3, as DNA: TGTGCCAGCAGCAACCGACTAGCGGGGGCCAGCACAGATACGCAGTATTTT.

This clonotype has more than one count but fewer than ten. The CDR3 region is CASSLSRGATLYNEQFF. The CDR3 bases are TGTGCCAGCAGCTTAAGCAGGGGCGCCACTTTATACAATGAGCAGTTCTTC. This chain joins TRBV7-8 and TRBJ2-1; the D gene is possibly TRBD1 (6 bases). This CDR3 spans 17 amino acids. With 2 bases removed from V and 4 bases from J, the gap between germline ends came to 18 bases. CDR1 SGHVS and CDR2 FQNEAQ come from the germline V gene.

The V gene is TRBV28, the J gene TRBJ1-6, with 7 bases that match TRBD1. The V gene's germline CDR1 is MDHEN and CDR2 SYDVKM. This CDR3 has 14 residues. J lost 4 bases, V lost 5 bases, and 2 bases had no gene match. In DNA, the CDR3 is TGTGCCAGCAGTAACAGGGGATATAATTCACCCCTCCACTTT. Translation: CASSNRGYNSPLHF. The full variable domain, its missing parts supplied by reference TRBV28 and TRBJ1-6, is DVKVTQSSRYLVKRTGEKVFLECVQDMDHENMFWYRQDPGLGLRLIYFSYDVKMKEKGDIPEGYSVSREKKERFSLILESASTNQTSMYLCASSNRGYNSPLHFGNGTRLTVT.

The genes are TRBV27 and TRBJ2-4, with a tentative D call TRBD1 (6 bases). Trimming left V 8 bases short and J 1 base short, with 6 bases between. There are 12 residues in the CDR3. The germline V gene encodes CDR1 MNHEY and CDR2 SMNVEV (reference sequence). CDR3 sequence: CASQGAKNIQYF. The CDR3 region has the DNA TGTGCCAGCCAGGGGGCCAAAAACATTCAGTACTTC.

The rearrangement joins TRBV7-2 to TRBJ2-2; the match to TRBD2 covers 8 bases. Trimming removed 5 bases from V and 4 bases from J; junction bases left unmatched: 6. CDR3 size: 15 residues. Germline V gene lookup returns CDR1 SGHTA and CDR2 FQGNSA. CDR3 loop: CASSASGGFTGELFF. The CDR3 DNA follows: TGTGCCAGCAGCGCGAGCGGGGGATTCACCGGGGAGCTGTTTTTT. The entire variable domain, with the rest obtained from reference TRBV7-2 and TRBJ2-2, is as follows: GAGVSQSPSNKVTEKGKDVELRCDPISGHTALYWYRQSLGQGLEFLIYFQGNSAPDKSGLPSDRFSAERTGGSVSTLTIQRTQQEDSAVYLCASSASGGFTGELFFGEGSRLTVL.

This chain uses TRBV12-3 or TRBV12-4 with TRBJ2-1, with 8 nucleotides matching TRBD1. V lost 6 bases, J lost 6 bases, and 7 bases stayed unmatched. The CDR3 runs 14 residues. CDR3 protein: CASRTGGDINEQFF. The CDR3 DNA follows: TGTGCCAGCAGAACAGGGGGAGATATCAATGAGCAGTTCTTC.

There are many counts of this clonotype. This chain links TRBV7-2 with TRBJ2-5; possible D gene TRBD2, 7 bases. With 4 bases removed from V and 0 bases from J, the gap between germline ends came to 15 bases. Germline V gives CDR1 SGHTA, CDR2 FQGNSA. The CDR3 covers 16 residues. In nucleotides, the CDR3 is TGTGCCAGCAGCTGGGCGGGGGCCCCGTACCAAGAGACCCAGTACTTC. Translating it yields CASSWAGAPYQETQYF.

This chain connects TRBV5-6 to TRBJ2-4; the D gene is possibly TRBD2 (7 bases). The V and J ends lost 0 bases and 1 base respectively, with 11 bases between them. Per the germline V gene, CDR1 is SGHDT and CDR2 is YYEEEE. The CDR3 consists of 16 residues. CDR3 amino acids: CASSLGGGLAKNIQYF. Here the CDR3 DNA reads TGTGCCAGCAGCTTGGGCGGGGGCTTGGCCAAAAACATTCAGTACTTC.

This clonotype has at least ten counts. This chain connects TRBV7-9 to TRBJ2-1; 9 bases are a match to TRBD2. V shed 5 bases and J 9 bases; nucleotides not matched to a gene: 14. This CDR3 has 16 amino acids. CDR1 and CDR2 from the germline V gene are SEHNR and FQNEAQ (reference sequence). Here the CDR3 DNA reads TGTGCCAGCAGCGCCCCACGGGGAGCGGGGGGCTTTGAGCAGTTCTTC. Residues: CASSAPRGAGGFEQFF.

This chain connects TRBV5-5 to TRBJ1-5, with 9 bases fitting TRBD1. Germline V gives CDR1 SGHKS, CDR2 YYEKEE (reference sequence). Trimming took 5 bases from V and 9 from J; bases not matched to a gene: 9. The length of the CDR3 is 14 residues. CDR3 bases: TGTGCCAGCAGTCCCGGGACAGGGAGAAGGCCCCAGCATTTT. This encodes CASSPGTGRRPQHF. The whole variable domain, filled in from reference TRBV5-5 and TRBJ1-5, reads DAGVTQSPTHLIKTRGQQVTLRCSPISGHKSVSWYQQVLGQGPQFIFQYYEKEERGRGNFPDRFSARQFPNYSSELNVNALLLGDSALYLCASSPGTGRRPQHFGDGTRLSIL.

As concerns this clonotype: A single base separates this from a much larger clone, so it may be a read error. This sequence joins TRBV7-2 and TRBJ2-3; TRBD1 or TRBD2 may be the D gene (6 bases each). This CDR3 is built from 18 residues. The V gene's germline CDR1 is SGHTA and CDR2 FQGNSA. Deletions cut 2 bases from V and 0 bases from J, with 18 bases between. DNA for the CDR3: TGTGCCAGCAGCTTAACTGTCTTGGGGGCGGGGAGCACAGATACGCAGTATTTT. It encodes CASSLTVLGAGSTDTQYF.

The chain combines TRBV27 with TRBJ2-3, with 8 bases lining up with TRBD1. Germline CDR1 MNHEY, CDR2 SMNVEV (reference sequence). Unmatched junction bases numbered 11, after V lost 3 bases and J lost 0 bases. The CDR3 covers 18 residues. The CDR3 DNA reads as TGTGCCAGCAGTTTCCGGACAGGGTCCCCTACTAGCACAGATACGCAGTATTTT. Encoded protein: CASSFRTGSPTSTDTQYF.

The CDR3 region is CASSYLRTGQPYNEQFF. The CDR3 nucleotides read TGTGCCAGCAGTTACTTGCGGACAGGACAGCCCTACAATGAGCAGTTCTTC. The rearrangement joins TRBV6-2 or TRBV6-3 to TRBJ2-1, with 7 bases lining up with TRBD1. The length of the CDR3 is 17 residues. The J segment lost 2 bases and the V segment lost 1 base, leaving 8 bases of the junction unmatched. Germline V gives CDR1 MNHEY, CDR2 SVGEGT.

This chain uses TRBV29-1 with TRBJ1-2, with D possibly matching TRBD1 (5 bases). Trimming left V 1 base short and J 0 bases short, with 12 bases between. Germline V gene sequence: CDR1 SQVTM, CDR2 ANQGSEA. CDR3 length: 15 residues. CDR3: CSVEVRRGANYGYTF. The CDR3 DNA reads as TGCAGCGTTGAAGTCCGAAGGGGCGCTAACTATGGCTACACCTTC.

The sample holds a few counts of this clonotype. The V gene is TRBV19, the J gene TRBJ2-1; possibly TRBD2 for D (5 bases). CDR3 length: 17 residues. V was trimmed by 0 bases and J by 5 bases, leaving 17 bases between them. CDR1 and CDR2 (germline): LNHDA, SQIVND (reference sequence). The CDR3 DNA sequence: TGTGCCAGTAGTATAGATAGGTCCCTCCAGCGGAACAATGAGCAGTTCTTC. Translation: CASSIDRSLQRNNEQFF.

The rearrangement uses TRBV18 and TRBJ2-3, with 7 bases matching TRBD1. With V trimmed by 8 bases and J by 2 bases, 4 bases remained unmatched. Germline CDR1 and CDR2: KGHSH and LQKENI. The CDR3 runs to 13 residues. The CDR3 DNA reads as TGTGCCAGCCTCAGGGGGTACACAGATACGCAGTATTTT. This codes for CASLRGYTDTQYF.

The chain employs TRBV28 and TRBJ1-1; possibly TRBD1 for D (5 bases). Germline CDR1 reads MDHEN; CDR2 reads SYDVKM. This CDR3 spans 16 amino acids. The germline V and J ends were trimmed by 6 bases and 0 bases, with 17 bases remaining between them. The CDR3 sequence: CASSPAGGSMNTEAFF. The CDR3 DNA reads TGTGCCAGCAGCCCGGCGGGGGGGAGCATGAACACTGAAGCTTTCTTT.

V usage is TRBV27 and J usage is TRBJ1-1, with D perhaps matching TRBD1 (5 bases). CDR1 is MNHEY, CDR2 SMNVEV, per germline (reference sequence). V was trimmed by 7 bases and J by 5 bases, leaving 14 bases between them. This CDR3 region has 13 residues. In nucleotides, the CDR3 is TGTGCCAGCACCGAGGGAGCAGGGACTGAAGCTTTCTTT. Its protein product is CASTEGAGTEAFF.

The chain is built from TRBV7-3 and TRBJ2-3; no clear D. This CDR3 is 15 amino acids long. The germline CDR1 and CDR2 sequences are SGHTA and FQGTGA. Trimming took off 4 bases at V and 2 bases at J, with 13 bases between the two ends. The DNA for the CDR3 is TGTGCCAGCAGCTGGACGGACGTCCACACAGATACGCAGTATTTT. Translation gives CASSWTDVHTDTQYF.

The V call is TRBV6-1, the J call TRBJ2-7; 8 positions agree with TRBD1. The V gene's germline CDR1 is MNHNS and CDR2 SASEGT. This CDR3 has 14 residues. With 6 bases clipped from V and 2 bases from J, the junction kept 6 bases outside the gene matches. CDR3 in amino acids: CASRLGQAPYEQYF. CDR3 DNA sequence: TGTGCCAGCAGGTTGGGACAGGCCCCCTACGAGCAGTACTTC.

In this sample, this clonotype turned up a few times. This chain uses TRBV5-1 with TRBJ2-1; no clear D gene. The CDR3 totals 15 residues. Deletions cut 3 bases from V and 0 bases from J, with 10 bases between. CDR1 SGHRS and CDR2 YFSETQ come from the germline V gene. The CDR3 loop is CASSSSGLSYNEQFF. CDR3 coding DNA: TGCGCCAGCAGCTCCTCTGGGCTCTCCTACAATGAGCAGTTCTTC.

In this sample, this clonotype turned up a few times. V is TRBV28 and J is TRBJ2-5, with 14 bases aligning to TRBD2. The CDR3 loop spans 19 amino acids. V was pared by 6 bases and J by 2 bases, with 14 bases of the junction left unmatched. In germline, CDR1 is MDHEN, CDR2 SYDVKM. CDR3 protein: CASRWSGTSGGNEQETQYF. In nucleotides, the CDR3 is TGTGCCAGCAGGTGGAGCGGGACTAGCGGGGGAAACGAACAAGAGACCCAGTACTTC. The full variable domain, in which reference TRBV28 and TRBJ2-5 provide the parts outside the CDR3, is DVKVTQSSRYLVKRTGEKVFLECVQDMDHENMFWYRQDPGLGLRLIYFSYDVKMKEKGDIPEGYSVSREKKERFSLILESASTNQTSMYLCASRWSGTSGGNEQETQYFGPGTRLLVL.

This clonotype has just a few counts. The CDR3 sequence: CASSPPAGGLADTQYF. Written as DNA, the CDR3 is TGTGCCAGCAGCCCCCCAGCGGGGGGGCTGGCAGATACGCAGTATTTT. The rearrangement uses TRBV7-9 and TRBJ2-3, with 10 bases aligning to TRBD2. V lost 5 bases and J lost 4; bases outside the gene matches: 9. The germline V gene has CDR1 SEHNR and CDR2 FQNEAQ (reference sequence). The CDR3 totals 16 residues.

This sequence joins TRBV9 and TRBJ2-6; 7 nucleotides align to TRBD2. Trimming removed 2 bases from V and 4 bases from J; junction bases left unmatched: 6. Germline CDR1 and CDR2: SGDLS and YYNGEE. The CDR3 length is 16 residues. CDR3 region: CASSVPRGDGANVLTF. The DNA for the CDR3 is TGTGCCAGCAGCGTGCCCCGGGGGGACGGGGCCAACGTCCTGACTTTC.